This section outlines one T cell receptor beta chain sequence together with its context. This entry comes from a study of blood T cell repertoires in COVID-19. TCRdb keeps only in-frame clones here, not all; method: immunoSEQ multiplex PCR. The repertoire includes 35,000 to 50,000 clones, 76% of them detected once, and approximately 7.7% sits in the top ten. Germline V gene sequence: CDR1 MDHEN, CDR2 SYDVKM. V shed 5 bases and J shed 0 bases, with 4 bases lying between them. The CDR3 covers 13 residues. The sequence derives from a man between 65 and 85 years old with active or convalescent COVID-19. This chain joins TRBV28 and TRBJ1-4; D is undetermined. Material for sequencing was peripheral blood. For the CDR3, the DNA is TGTGCCAGCAGTCCCTCAACTAATGAAAAACTGTTTTTT. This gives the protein CASSPSTNEKLFF. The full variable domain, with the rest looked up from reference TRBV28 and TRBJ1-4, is DVKVTQSSRYLVKRTGEKVFLECVQDMDHENMFWYRQDPGLGLRLIYFSYDVKMKEKGDIPEGYSVSREKKERFSLILESASTNQTSMYLCASSPSTNEKLFFGSGTQLSVL.